This passage covers 6 T cell receptor beta chains from one sample sequenced in a study of response to subunit inactivated influenza vaccine. Via MiXCR, TCRdb re-called the RT-PCR reads, giving one row per CDR3 protein. The sample yields 650,000 or so distinct CDR3 sequences, 14% seen once. Here the sequenced sample was PBMCs from blood, taken around 14 days before vaccination. These receptors came from a man aged 50 to 59 who received an inactivated influenza vaccine.

The V gene is TRBV12-3 or TRBV12-4, the J gene TRBJ2-1, with D perhaps matching TRBD1 or TRBD2 (5 bases each). The CDR3 has 15 residues. The V end lost 6 bases, the J end lost 0 bases, and 12 bases lay between the germline ends. The CDR3 DNA is TGTGCCAGCAGCCCCGGGGCGGGCTCCTACAATGAGCAGTTCTTC. Its translation is CASSPGAGSYNEQFF.

This clonotype appeared a few times. V is TRBV5-1 and J is TRBJ2-1; D is uncertain. Trimming removed 0 bases from V and 0 bases from J, with 7 bases in between. Germline V gene sequence: CDR1 SGHRS, CDR2 YFSETQ. This CDR3 is 15 amino acids long. CDR3 DNA: TGCGCCAGCAGCTTGGACCCACGCTCCTACAATGAGCAGTTCTTC. This sequence encodes CASSLDPRSYNEQFF.

The chain uses TRBV12-3 or TRBV12-4 and TRBJ2-1, with D perhaps TRBD2 (6 bases). This CDR3 has 13 amino acids. Trimming pared 3 bases from V and 10 bases from J, leaving 13 bases between. This CDR3 is CASSFFGRGEQFF. The CDR3 DNA sequence: TGTGCCAGCAGTTTCTTCGGACGGGGGGAGCAGTTCTTC.

The table lists this clonotype with a few counts. The CDR3 bases are TGTGCCAGCAGCCAAGTGGGGGGGGCCGGGGAGCTGTTTTTT. Translation gives CASSQVGGAGELFF. The V and J genes are TRBV3-1 and TRBJ2-2; 7 bases map to TRBD2. J was trimmed by 6 bases and V by 1 base; bases with no gene match: 2. Germline CDR1 reads LGHDT; CDR2 reads YNNKEL (reference sequence). The CDR3 spans 14 residues. Based on the CDR3 plus reference TRBV3-1 and TRBJ2-2, the full variable domain is DTAVSQTPKYLVTQMGNDKSIKCEQNLGHDTMYWYKQDSKKFLKIMFSYNNKELIINETVPNRFSPKSPDKAHLNLHINSLELGDSAVYFCASSQVGGAGELFFGEGSRLTVL.

This chain joins TRBV3-1 and TRBJ1-6, with D perhaps matching TRBD1 (6 bases). The V and J ends lost 1 base and 7 bases respectively, with 8 bases between them. In germline, CDR1 is LGHDT, CDR2 YNNKEL (reference sequence). The CDR3 contains 14 residues. The CDR3, as DNA: TGTGCCAGCAGCCAAGCCGGACAGAATTCACCCCTCCACTTT. Its protein is CASSQAGQNSPLHF.

J is TRBJ2-3 and V is TRBV27; D is unclear. This CDR3 has 14 residues. V was cut by 2 bases and J by 2 bases, with 8 bases left in between. Germline V gives CDR1 MNHEY, CDR2 SMNVEV (reference sequence). The CDR3 spells CASSLRPTTDTQYF. The CDR3 nucleotides are TGTGCCAGCAGTTTACGACCTACCACAGATACGCAGTATTTT.